This T cell receptor beta chain was observed in a study of beta chain features in type 1 diabetes. The trim removed 6 bases at V and 9 bases at J, leaving 3 bases unmatched. CDR1 and CDR2 (germline): SQVTM, ANQGSEA. This CDR3 has 12 residues. The whole isolated RNA underwent reverse transcription, so sequencing captured expressed TCRB transcripts. Data came from immunoSEQ multiplex PCR; TCRdb stores just in-frame clones and leaves some out. Of hundreds of thousands of clones listed, approximately 30% were seen once; the top ten hold around 0.065%. This TCR derives from a man aged 18 to 29 in good health. The chain links TRBV29-1 to TRBJ2-1, with 12 bases lining up with TRBD2. Material for sequencing was naive CD4+ T cells from blood. As DNA, the CDR3 is TGCAGCGTGACTAGCGGGAGTAGTGAGCAGTTCTTC. This encodes CSVTSGSSEQFF.